The clone carrying this T cell receptor beta chain was recorded a few times. Its antigen is unknown. This entry is derived from a study of response to subunit inactivated influenza vaccine. Study conclusions and caveats: It was the authors' suggestion that each seasonal influenza vaccination recruits few new T cells.

TCRdb reprocessed the RT-PCR reads via MiXCR and lists one record per CDR3 protein. Among 540,000 or so distinct CDR3 sequences listed, approximately 13% were seen once. This clonotype was obtained from a man aged 45 to 65 who received an inactivated influenza vaccine. Source: PBMCs from blood, taken 40 to 50 days after vaccination.

CDR3 in amino acids: CASSLEVRAKNIQYF. The CDR3 DNA reads TGTGCCAGCAGCTTAGAGGTGCGAGCCAAAAACATTCAGTACTTC. The rearrangement links TRBV7-2 to TRBJ2-4; D unresolved. Germline V gene lookup returns CDR1 SGHTA and CDR2 FQGNSA. Trimming stripped 1 base from V and 0 bases from J, with 7 bases between. This CDR3 spans 15 amino acids.